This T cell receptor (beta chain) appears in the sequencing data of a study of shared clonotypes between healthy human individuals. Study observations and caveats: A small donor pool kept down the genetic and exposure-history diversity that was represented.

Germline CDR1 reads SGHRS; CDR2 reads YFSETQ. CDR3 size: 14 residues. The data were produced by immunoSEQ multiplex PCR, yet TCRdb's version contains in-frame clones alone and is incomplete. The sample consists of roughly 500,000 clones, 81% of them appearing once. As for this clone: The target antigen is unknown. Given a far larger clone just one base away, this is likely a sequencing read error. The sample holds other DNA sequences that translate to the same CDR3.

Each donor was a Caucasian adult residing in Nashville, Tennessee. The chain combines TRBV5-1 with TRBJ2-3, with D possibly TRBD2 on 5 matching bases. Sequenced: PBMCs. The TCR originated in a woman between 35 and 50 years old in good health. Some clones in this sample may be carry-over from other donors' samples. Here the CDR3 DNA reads TGCGCCAGCAGCGCAGCTAGTGTCGGGGATACGCAGTACTTT. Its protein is CASSAASVGDTQYF.